This T cell receptor beta chain was captured in a study of spatial heterogeneity in lung cancer. TCRdb ran MiXCR on the 5' RACE reads and lists one entry per CDR3 protein. Of about 50,000 distinct CDR3 sequences in the sample, less than 9% are singletons; the top ten hold 13%. Time point meaning: sample taken at primary tumor resection. The sequenced material consisted of unsorted whole RNA from tumor, nontumor lung or frozen PBMC. The donors were about 72 patients with non-small cell lung cancer that was early-stage and untreated. The receptor's source is a female donor with early-stage non-small cell lung cancer. The sample in question was PBMCs, obtained at surgery.

CDR3 DNA sequence: TGTGCCAGCAGTTACAATGAGGACATTCAGTACTTC. Protein product: CASSYNEDIQYF. V is TRBV6-2 or TRBV6-3 and J is TRBJ2-4; D is unresolved. The CDR3 is made up of 12 amino acids. V was clipped by 2 bases and J by 8 bases, with 7 bases between them. Germline values: CDR1 MNHEY, CDR2 SVGEGT.